The entry that follows covers one T cell receptor beta chain sequence. Its antigen is not known. Coverage ceases 3 residues before the CDR3 finishes, and the germline J gene fills in the end. Unstimulated Tregs (CD4+CD25+CD127-) and CD4+CD25- non-Tregs were sorted from PBMCs. These data come from a study of Tregs in tolerant kidney transplant recipients. Study results and limitations: Biological reproducibility was not directly addressed, but technical replication error appeared minimal. Antigen-driven expansion was suggested because donor-specific Tregs expanded more than all Tregs in tolerant patients.

Profiling relied on immunoSEQ multiplex PCR, and the TCRdb table lists in-frame clones only, not all of them. The sample has about 48,000 clones. From germline, CDR1 is SGDLS and CDR2 YYNGEE. The CDR3 loop spans 16 amino acids. Trimming cost V 3 bases and J 3 bases; bases outside gene matches: 9. This sequence joins TRBV9 and TRBJ2-1, with 7 positions matching TRBD1. The specimen was CD4+ T cells from blood, collected before the transplant. The receptor's source is a human donor who received a combined kidney and bone marrow transplant. The CDR3 region is CASSASGQVSYNEQFF. The CDR3 DNA, read in part, is TGTGCCAGCAGCGCGAGTGGACAGGTGAGCTACAATGAG.